The 21 T cell receptor beta chains reported below all come from one sample, sequenced in a study of CD8+CD57+ T cells in acquired aplastic anemia. According to the study, genomic DNA was the template for TCR beta VDJ and CDR3 profiling. TCRdb re-called the reads through MiXCR, storing one row per CDR3 protein. The table includes about 200,000 distinct CDR3 sequences, 60% to 80% detected once. By flow cytometry, patients selected for sequencing had shown an expansion of CD8+CD57+ cells. Sequencing was performed on sorted CD4+, CD8+, or CD8+CD57+ T cells (not recorded which) from PBMCs. The receptors here all came from a human donor with aplastic anemia.

The table lists this clonotype with a few counts. The chain recombines TRBV7-3 with TRBJ2-7; 7 bases fit TRBD1. V dropped 10 bases and J dropped 2; count of bases not matched to a gene: 11. In germline, CDR1 is SGHTA, CDR2 FQGTGA. CDR3 length equals 14 residues. The CDR3 coding sequence is TGTGCCACCAGTGATCCGGGACAGACCTACGAGCAGTACTTC. Residues: CATSDPGQTYEQYF.

The V and J genes are TRBV5-1 and TRBJ2-3; D is perhaps TRBD2 (5 bases). Trimming removed 0 bases at V and 4 bases at J, with 12 bases between. The germline gives CDR1 SGHRS, CDR2 YFSETQ. The CDR3 extends over 15 amino acids. The CDR3 nucleotides are TGCGCCAGCAGCTTGGCGGGTCAGCGGCCAGATACGCAGTATTTT. It encodes CASSLAGQRPDTQYF.

In the case of this clonotype: Its ends do not fully match the called genes, so a read error is possible. CDR3 sequence reads: CASSLAQFEQFF. The CDR3 nucleotides read TGTGCCAGCAGCTTGGCCCAGTTCGAGCAGTTCTTC. J is TRBJ2-1 and V is TRBV5-1, with D unresolved. Per the germline V gene, CDR1 is SGHRS and CDR2 is YFSETQ. The CDR3 has 12 amino acids.

A word on this clonotype: A read error may account for a junction end that differs from germline. This rearrangement joins TRBV19 to TRBJ2-5; 10 positions match TRBD1. Germline CDR1 LNHDA, CDR2 SQIVND (reference sequence). This CDR3 is 14 amino acids long. Here the CDR3 DNA reads TGTGTCAGTAGACAGACAGGGGGCCGTGAGACCCAGTACTTC. Its translation is CVSRQTGGRETQYF.

With regard to this clonotype: The junction differs from germline at one of its ends, possibly a read error. CDR3 sequence: CAISESSYGQYF. In nucleotides, the CDR3 is TGTGCCATCAGTGAGTCGTCCTACGGGCAGTACTTC. The chain couples TRBV10-3 to TRBJ2-7; the D is unclear. CDR3 length equals 12 residues. The V gene's germline CDR1 is ENHRY and CDR2 SYGVKD.

CDR3 residues: CASSSFRQSEAFF. The DNA of the CDR3 is TGTGCCAGCAGTAGCTTCCGACAATCTGAAGCTTTCTTT. The V and J genes are TRBV12-3 or TRBV12-4 and TRBJ1-1; D remains ambiguous. V was pared by 5 bases and J by 6 bases, with 13 bases between. The CDR3 covers 13 residues.

For the CDR3, the DNA is TGCAGTGCTAGCGTGCCAGACCGGGACATGAACACTGAAGCTTTCTTT. Translation: CSASVPDRDMNTEAFF. The rearrangement joins TRBV20-1 to TRBJ1-1; a weak D match, TRBD1 (6 bases). Germline V gives CDR1 DFQATT, CDR2 SNEGSKA (reference sequence). The CDR3 totals 16 residues. Trimming removed 3 bases from V and 0 bases from J, with 17 bases in between.

The V call is TRBV4-3, the J call TRBJ1-1, with a tentative D call TRBD1 (6 bases). V lost 4 bases, J lost 1 base, and 16 bases lay in between. This CDR3 contains 16 residues. In germline, CDR1 is LGHNA, CDR2 YSLEER. CDR3 residues: CASSRPQFRGNTEAFF. The CDR3 region has the DNA TGCGCCAGCAGCCGACCCCAATTCAGGGGGAACACTGAAGCTTTCTTT.

This clonotype showed up many times. This chain links TRBV6-1 with TRBJ1-4, with D unresolved. V gave up 2 bases and J gave up 7 bases, with 11 bases separating them. Germline CDR1 MNHNS, CDR2 SASEGT. The CDR3 has 14 residues. CDR3 DNA: TGTGCCAGCAGTGAATATAGGGTGGGTGAAAAACTGTTTTTT. Its protein is CASSEYRVGEKLFF.

The chain has TRBV20-1 and TRBJ2-7, with a weak D call TRBD2 (6 bases). The germline gives CDR1 DFQATT, CDR2 SNEGSKA (reference sequence). This CDR3 contains 13 residues. V shed 6 bases and J shed 2 bases, with 14 bases lying between them. Written as DNA, the CDR3 is TGCAGTGCCGAGGCGGGGCCAGCCTACGAGCAGTACTTC. Its translation: CSAEAGPAYEQYF.

This chain connects TRBV24-1 to TRBJ2-7, with a tentative D call TRBD1 (6 bases). This CDR3 is 15 amino acids long. The V gene lost 5 bases and the J gene lost 4 bases, with 17 bases spanning the gap. Germline V gene lookup returns CDR1 KGHDR and CDR2 SFDVKD. For the CDR3, the DNA is TGTGCCACCAGTGTCTCGACAGGTTCGATTTACGAGCAGTACTTC. This sequence encodes CATSVSTGSIYEQYF.

This clonotype was recorded many times. The chain couples TRBV20-1 to TRBJ2-7; unclear D gene. The V end was cut by 6 bases, the J end by 0 bases, with 15 bases between. From germline, CDR1 is DFQATT and CDR2 SNEGSKA (reference sequence). The CDR3 is 14 amino acids. CDR3 protein: CSASEGIGSYEQYF. CDR3 bases: TGCAGTGCCAGCGAAGGGATTGGCTCCTACGAGCAGTACTTC.

This sequence joins TRBV14 and TRBJ2-1; D call uncertain. Between the trimmed V and J ends, which lost 0 bases and 4 bases, there was a span of 7 bases. The CDR3 is 14 amino acids. Germline lookup yields CDR1 SGHDN and CDR2 FVKESK. CDR3 loop: CASSQDLTYNEQFF. The CDR3 nucleotides read TGTGCCAGCAGCCAAGATTTGACTTACAATGAGCAGTTCTTC.

The chain joins TRBV19 to TRBJ2-1; 14 bases line up with TRBD2. V gave up 5 bases and J gave up 9 bases; unmatched junction bases: 6. CDR3 length equals 15 residues. Germline CDR1 reads LNHDA; CDR2 reads SQIVND (reference sequence). This CDR3 reads CASSPGLAGVGEQFF. In DNA, the CDR3 is TGTGCCAGTAGTCCGGGACTAGCGGGAGTTGGTGAGCAGTTCTTC.

This chain links TRBV12-3 or TRBV12-4 with TRBJ2-7, with D perhaps given as TRBD1 or TRBD2 (5 bases each). V was trimmed by 6 bases and J by 4 bases, leaving 16 bases between them. The CDR3 is 14 amino acids. In DNA form, the CDR3 reads TGTGCCAGCAGCTTTTCGACGGGGCAATACGAGCAGTACTTC. This translates into CASSFSTGQYEQYF.

The rearrangement uses TRBV15 and TRBJ2-5; maybe TRBD2 (5 bases). Germline lookup yields CDR1 LNHNV and CDR2 YYDKDF (reference sequence). Trimming removed 3 bases from V and 5 bases from J, with 16 bases in between. This CDR3 region has 15 residues. In nucleotides, the CDR3 is TGTGCCACCAGCAGCTCCAGGTCGGGGATGGAGACCCAGTACTTC. It translates to CATSSSRSGMETQYF.

The CDR3 nucleotides read TGTGCCAGCAGCGTAGCCCCACAGGAAAACTATGGCTACACCTTC. The encoded protein is CASSVAPQENYGYTF. The chain links TRBV9 to TRBJ1-2; D might be TRBD1 (5 bases). The germline gives CDR1 SGDLS, CDR2 YYNGEE. CDR3 size: 15 residues. Deletions cut 0 bases from V and 2 bases from J, with 11 bases between.

This clonotype occurred once. V gene TRBV11-3 combines with J gene TRBJ1-6; no clear D. CDR1 SGHNT and CDR2 YENEEA come from the germline V gene. V was shortened by 6 bases and J by 6 bases, with 9 bases between the two germline ends. This CDR3 contains 13 residues. The CDR3 sequence is CASRPPANSPLHF. The DNA of the CDR3 is TGTGCCAGCAGGCCCCCCGCTAATTCACCCCTCCACTTT.

This clonotype was counted at least ten times. This chain links TRBV4-1 with TRBJ1-6, with unresolved D. This CDR3 contains 14 residues. Germline V gene data show CDR1 as MGHRA and CDR2 as YSYEKL. Trimming pared 1 base from V and 7 bases from J, leaving 8 bases between. The CDR3 coding sequence is TGCGCCAGCAGCCAAGTAGGGAACAATTCACCCCTCCACTTT. It codes for CASSQVGNNSPLHF.

The gene calls are TRBV20-1 and TRBJ2-2, with D possibly matching TRBD2 (6 bases). In germline, CDR1 is DFQATT, CDR2 SNEGSKA (reference sequence). V was trimmed by 6 bases and J by 1 base, leaving 12 bases between them. The CDR3 is made up of 14 amino acids. The CDR3 nucleotides are TGCAGTGCCGGGGGACGGAAGAACACCGGGGAGCTGTTTTTT. Protein sequence: CSAGGRKNTGELFF.

This clonotype appeared a few times. The V and J genes are TRBV5-8 and TRBJ1-6; tentatively, D is TRBD1 (6 bases). In germline, CDR1 is SGHTS, CDR2 YDEGEE. V was cut by 0 bases and J by 3 bases, with 10 bases left in between. This CDR3 contains 16 residues. CDR3 DNA sequence: TGTGCCAGCAGCTTGGGGACAGAACACTATAATTCACCCCTCCACTTT. Its protein is CASSLGTEHYNSPLHF.